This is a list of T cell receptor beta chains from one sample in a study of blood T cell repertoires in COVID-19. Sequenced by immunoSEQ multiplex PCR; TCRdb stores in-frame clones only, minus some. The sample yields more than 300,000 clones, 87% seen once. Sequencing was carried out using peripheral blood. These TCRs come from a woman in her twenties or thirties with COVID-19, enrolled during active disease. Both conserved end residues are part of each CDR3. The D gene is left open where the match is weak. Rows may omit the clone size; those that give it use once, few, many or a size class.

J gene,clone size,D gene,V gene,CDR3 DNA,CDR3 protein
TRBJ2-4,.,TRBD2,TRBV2,TGTGCCAGCAGAGTGGGACTAGCGGGAGGAAACATTCAGTACTTC,CASRVGLAGGNIQYF
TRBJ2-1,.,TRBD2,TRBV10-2,TGCGCCAGCAGCGATACTAGCGGGATTATAGATGAGCAGTTCTTC,CASSDTSGIIDEQFF
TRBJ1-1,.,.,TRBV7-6,TGTGCCAGCAGCTTAATCGGAGAAGAAGCTTTCTTT,CASSLIGEEAFF
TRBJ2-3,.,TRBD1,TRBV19,TGTGCCAGTAGTCCCGGGACAGAGTCAGATACGCAGTATTTT,CASSPGTESDTQYF
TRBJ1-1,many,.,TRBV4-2,TGTGCCAGCAGCCAAGAAGGCAGGGTAAACACTGAAGCTTTCTTT,CASSQEGRVNTEAFF
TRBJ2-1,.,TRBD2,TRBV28,TGTGCCAGCAGTTGGACTAGCGGAAATGAGCAGTTCTTC,CASSWTSGNEQFF
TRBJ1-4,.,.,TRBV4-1,TGCGCCAGCAGCCAAGATCGGGGAGCCAGTAGGGAAAAACTGTTTTTT,CASSQDRGASREKLFF
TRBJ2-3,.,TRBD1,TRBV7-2,TGTGCCAGCAGCTTAGCGCTTCCGGGACAGGGGCGATTGAGCACAGATACGCAGTATTTT,CASSLALPGQGRLSTDTQYF
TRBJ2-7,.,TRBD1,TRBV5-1,TGCGCCAGCAGCCGTAGGGACAGCTCCTACGAGCAGTACTTC,CASSRRDSSYEQYF
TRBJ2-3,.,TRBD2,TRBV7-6,TGTGCCAGCAGCCATTTGGTTGCGGGAGGATACACAGATACGCAGTATTTT,CASSHLVAGGYTDTQYF
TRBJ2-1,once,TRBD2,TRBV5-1,TGCGCCAGCAGCTTGTCCCCTAGCGGTTACAATGAGCAGTTCTTC,CASSLSPSGYNEQFF
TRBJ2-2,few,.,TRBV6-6,TGTGCCAGCGGAAAAGGGGTTGGCGAGTTCACCGGGGAGCTGTTTTTT,CASGKGVGEFTGELFF
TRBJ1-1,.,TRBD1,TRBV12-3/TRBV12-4,TGTGCCAGCATGTTCGACAGGGGCCCTGAAGCTTTCTTT,CASMFDRGPEAFF
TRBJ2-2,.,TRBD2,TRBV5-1,TGCGCCAGCAGCACGGGGACTAGCGGCAACACCGGGGAGCTGTTTTTT,CASSTGTSGNTGELFF
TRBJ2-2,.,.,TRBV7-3,TGTGCCAGCAGCCCCCCGAGCGGGGAGCTGTTTTTT,CASSPPSGELFF
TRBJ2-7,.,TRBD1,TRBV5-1,TGCGCCAGCAGCGTCGGGACAGCCTACGAGCAGTACTTC,CASSVGTAYEQYF
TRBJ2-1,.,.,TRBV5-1,TGCGCCAGCAGCTTGGGCACTGCTAATGAGCAGTTCTTC,CASSLGTANEQFF
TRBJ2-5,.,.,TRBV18,TGTGCCAGCTCACCACCGGCTGCTTTTTCAGAGACCCAGTACTTC,CASSPPAAFSETQYF
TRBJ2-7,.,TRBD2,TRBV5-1,TGCGCCAGCAGCATGAAACCTAGCGGTACCTACGAGCAGTACTTC,CASSMKPSGTYEQYF
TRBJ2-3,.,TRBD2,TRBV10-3,TGTGCCATCAGGCGGGAGAGCGTTAACACAGATACGCAGTATTTT,CAIRRESVNTDTQYF
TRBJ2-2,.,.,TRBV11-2,TGTGCCAGCAGCTTAAGGATGGGGCCACAGACCGGGGAGCTGTTTTTT,CASSLRMGPQTGELFF
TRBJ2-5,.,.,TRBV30,TGTGCCTGGAGCGGGACTCCATGGGAGACCCAGTACTTC,CAWSGTPWETQYF
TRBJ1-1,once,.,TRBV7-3,TGTGCCAGCAGACGGACAGTGAACACTGAAGCTTTCTTT,CASRRTVNTEAFF
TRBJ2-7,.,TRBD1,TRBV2,TGTGCCAGCAGACCGGGACAGGGGGCCTACGAGCAGTACTTC,CASRPGQGAYEQYF
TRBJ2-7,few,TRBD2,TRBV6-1,TGTGCCAGCAGTGACAGACTAGCGGGAGGGCCCTACGAGCAGTACTTC,CASSDRLAGGPYEQYF
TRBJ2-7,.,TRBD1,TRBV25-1,TGTGCCAGCTCAGACAGGGGGAGCGAGCAGTACTTC,CASSDRGSEQYF
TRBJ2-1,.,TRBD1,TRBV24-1,TGTGCCACCAGTGAGGGGACAGGGAGGTCCTACAATGAGCAGTTCTTC,CATSEGTGRSYNEQFF
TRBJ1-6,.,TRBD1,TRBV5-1,TGCGCCAGCAGCTTGTCCCGGGACAGGGCAAGAGGTTCACCCCTCCACTTT,CASSLSRDRARGSPLHF
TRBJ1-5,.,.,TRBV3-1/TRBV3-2,TGTGCCAGCAGCCTCAGGGGTAGCAATCAGCCCCAGCATTTT,CASSLRGSNQPQHF
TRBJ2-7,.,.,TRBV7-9,TGTGCCAGCAGCCGTCGGACAGTCCGCTCCTACGAGCAGTACTTC,CASSRRTVRSYEQYF
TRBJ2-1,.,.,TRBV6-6,TGTGCCAGCAGTTGGGCTCCGAGTGGGCCCTACAATGAGCAGTTCTTC,CASSWAPSGPYNEQFF
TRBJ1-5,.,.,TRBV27,TGTGCCAGCGCTACCGGGGTGTATAGCAATCAGCCCCAGCATTTT,CASATGVYSNQPQHF
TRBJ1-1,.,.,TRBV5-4,TGTGCCAGCAGCTTAGGGACTGCCCTGGGGAACACTGAAGCTTTCTTT,CASSLGTALGNTEAFF
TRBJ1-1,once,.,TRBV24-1,TGTGCCACCAGTGATTTTAAGAACACTGAAGCTTTCTTT,CATSDFKNTEAFF
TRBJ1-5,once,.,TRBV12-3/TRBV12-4,TGTGCCAGCAGTCCCCATATCGGGCCCCAGCATTTT,CASSPHIGPQHF
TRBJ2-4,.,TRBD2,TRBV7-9,TGTGCCAGCAGCACACTAGCGAGTGGGAACATTCAGTACTTC,CASSTLASGNIQYF
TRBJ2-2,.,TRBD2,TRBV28,TGTGCCAGCAGCAAACCCCCATGGGAGGGATTCGACACCGGGGAGCTGTTTTTT,CASSKPPWEGFDTGELFF
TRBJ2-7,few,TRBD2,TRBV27,TGTGCCAGCGCCCTAGCGGGCCACTCCTACGAGCAGTACTTC,CASALAGHSYEQYF
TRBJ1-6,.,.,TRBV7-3,TGTGCCAGCAGCTTAAACGGCCGGCGGAATAATTCACCCCTCCACTTT,CASSLNGRRNNSPLHF
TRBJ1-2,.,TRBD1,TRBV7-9,TGTGCCAGCAGCCGGACAGGGGCCTATGGCTACACCTTC,CASSRTGAYGYTF
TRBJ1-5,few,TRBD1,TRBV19,TGTGCCAGTAACGGACAGGGGGCCCAGCCCCAGCATTTT,CASNGQGAQPQHF
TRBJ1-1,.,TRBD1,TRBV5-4,TGTGCCAGCAGCTACACCGGGACAGGACTATACACTGAAGCTTTCTTT,CASSYTGTGLYTEAFF
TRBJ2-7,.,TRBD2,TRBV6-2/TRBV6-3,TGTGCCAGCAGCCTAGGACTAGCGAACTACGAGCAGTACTTC,CASSLGLANYEQYF
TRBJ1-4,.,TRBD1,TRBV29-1,TGCAGCGCCCACGACAGGGGGAATGAAAAACTGTTTTTT,CSAHDRGNEKLFF
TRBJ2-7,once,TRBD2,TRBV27,TGTGCCAGCAGTTTAAAGCGGGAGCTTTACGAGCAGTACTTC,CASSLKRELYEQYF
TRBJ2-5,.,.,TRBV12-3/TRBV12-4,TGTGCCAGCACCCCCTTCTTTATAGAGACCCAGTACTTC,CASTPFFIETQYF
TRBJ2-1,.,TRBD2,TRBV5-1,TGCGCCAGCAGCTTGGCCGAGACTAGCGTGAGAGGTGAGCAGTTCTTC,CASSLAETSVRGEQFF
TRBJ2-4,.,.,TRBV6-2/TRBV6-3,TGTGCCAGCAGTTTCTTTGGCTTCTCAGCCAAAAACATTCAGTACTTC,CASSFFGFSAKNIQYF
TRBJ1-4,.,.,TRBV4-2,TGTGCCAGCAGCCAATTCCCCCCGGGCCTACTAGAGGAAAAACTGTTTTTT,CASSQFPPGLLEEKLFF
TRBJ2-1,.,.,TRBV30,TGTGCCTGGAGTGGGGGGGAGAATTTTAATGAGCAGTTCTTC,CAWSGGENFNEQFF
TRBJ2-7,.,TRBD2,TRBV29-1,TGCAGCGTTGAGGTCCTAGCGGGAGGTGGGGAGCAGTACTTC,CSVEVLAGGGEQYF
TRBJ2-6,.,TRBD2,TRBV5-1,TGCGCCAGCAGCTTGGGGGGTAGCGGGTCTGGGGCCAACGTCCTGACTTTC,CASSLGGSGSGANVLTF
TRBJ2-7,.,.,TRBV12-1,TGTGCCAGCAGCTATACAGGGGCTAGCTCCTACGAGCAGTACTTC,CASSYTGASSYEQYF
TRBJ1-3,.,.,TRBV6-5,TGTGCCAGCAGTTACTCTGGGGGGAGCTCTGGAAACACCATATATTTT,CASSYSGGSSGNTIYF
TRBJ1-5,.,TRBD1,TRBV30,TGTGCCTGGAGTCCAGGGACAGGCGGGGGCAATCAGCCCCAGCATTTT,CAWSPGTGGGNQPQHF
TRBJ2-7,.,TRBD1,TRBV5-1,TGCGCCAGCAGCGGGACAGGGGGCAAGCACGAGCAGTACTTC,CASSGTGGKHEQYF
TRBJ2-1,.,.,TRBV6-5,TGTGCCAGCAGTTACTCGGGGCAGGGCGACAATGAGCAGTTCTTC,CASSYSGQGDNEQFF
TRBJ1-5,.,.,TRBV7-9,TGTGCCAGCAGCTTAGCCGGGGGAGGCCGCAATCAGCCCCAGCATTTT,CASSLAGGGRNQPQHF
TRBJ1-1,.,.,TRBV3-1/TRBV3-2,TGTGCCAGCAGCCAAAGCAGGGGCGAGGCTTTCTTT,CASSQSRGEAFF
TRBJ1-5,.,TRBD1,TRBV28,TGTGCCAGCAGTACCCAAGATGGCAGGGGGCTAGGGCCCCAGCATTTT,CASSTQDGRGLGPQHF